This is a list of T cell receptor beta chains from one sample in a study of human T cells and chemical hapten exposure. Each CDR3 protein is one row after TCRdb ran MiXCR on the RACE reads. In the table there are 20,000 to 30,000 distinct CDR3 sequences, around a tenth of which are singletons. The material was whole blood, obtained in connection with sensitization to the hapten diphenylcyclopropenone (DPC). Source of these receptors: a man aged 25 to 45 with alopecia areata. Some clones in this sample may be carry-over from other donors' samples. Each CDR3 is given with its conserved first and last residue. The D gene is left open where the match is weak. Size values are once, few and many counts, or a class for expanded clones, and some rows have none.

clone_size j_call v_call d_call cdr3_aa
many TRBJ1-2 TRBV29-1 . CSVGNFPGYTF
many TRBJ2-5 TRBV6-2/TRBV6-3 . CASSYSIHSGWETQYF
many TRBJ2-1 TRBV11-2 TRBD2 CASSTRLADMYNEQFF
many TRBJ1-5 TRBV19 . CASSIRGTPMEHQPQHF
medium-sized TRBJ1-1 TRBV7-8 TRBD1 CASSLDQGASEAFF
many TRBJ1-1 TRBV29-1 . CSVGGVNTEAFF
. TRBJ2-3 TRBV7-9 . CASSPGVADTQYF
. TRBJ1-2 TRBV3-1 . CASSQIRSGYTF
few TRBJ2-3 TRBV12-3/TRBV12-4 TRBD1 CASSLPGQGDADTQYF
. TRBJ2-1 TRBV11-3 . CASSSRMSSYNEQFF
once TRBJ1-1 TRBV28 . CASRDIEAFF
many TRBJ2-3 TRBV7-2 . CASSQTAHTDTQYF
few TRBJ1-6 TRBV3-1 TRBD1 CASSFGTDNSPLHF
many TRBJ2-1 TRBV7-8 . CASSLAAIEEQFF
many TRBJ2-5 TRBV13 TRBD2 CASSPGLAGAYLQETQYF
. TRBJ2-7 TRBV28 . CASSTGHETYEQYF
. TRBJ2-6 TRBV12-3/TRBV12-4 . CASSKGSTGANVLTF
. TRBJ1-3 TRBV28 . CASQTSRGGNTIYF
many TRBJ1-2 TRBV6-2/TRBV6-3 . CASSSGSNNYGYTF
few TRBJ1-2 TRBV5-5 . CASSLTGDYGYTF
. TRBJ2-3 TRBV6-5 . CASISRADTQYF
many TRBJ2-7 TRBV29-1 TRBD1 CSAVRGQGWYEQYF
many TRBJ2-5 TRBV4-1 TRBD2 CASSPPGLAAETQYF
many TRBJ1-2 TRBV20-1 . CSASWDTLSYTF
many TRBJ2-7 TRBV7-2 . CASSLSSGYPYEQYF
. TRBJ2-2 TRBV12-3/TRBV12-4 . CASRSSGNTGELFF
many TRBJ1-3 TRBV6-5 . CASSSGSLGNTIYF
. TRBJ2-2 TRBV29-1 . CSVAGTSTGELFF
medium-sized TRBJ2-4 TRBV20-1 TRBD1 CSASRQGEDIQYF
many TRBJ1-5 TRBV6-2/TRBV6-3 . CASQGLAGNQPQHF
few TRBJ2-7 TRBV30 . CAWSGGYEQYF